The 17 T cell receptor beta chains given below trace back to one sample, sequenced in a study of blood T cell repertoires in COVID-19. TCRdb keeps only in-frame clones here, not all; method: immunoSEQ multiplex PCR. This sample yields some 70,000 clones, of which about nine tenths are seen a single time; roughly 6.3% belongs to the top ten. Sequenced sample: peripheral blood. The receptors were sampled from a woman older than 75 with active COVID-19.

The CDR3 nucleotides are TGTGCCAGCAGTGACAGGGGATTGGTCAATCAGCCCCAGCATTTT. It yields the protein CASSDRGLVNQPQHF. This chain joins TRBV2 and TRBJ1-5; D might be TRBD1 (6 bases). CDR3 length equals 15 residues. The V gene lost 3 bases and the J gene lost 3 bases, with 12 bases spanning the gap. In germline, CDR1 is SNHLY, CDR2 FYNNEI.

This clone was seen only once. The genes are TRBV25-1 and TRBJ1-4, with TRBD1 matching 9 bases. V was pared by 7 bases and J by 7 bases, with 10 bases of the junction left unmatched. This CDR3 is 15 amino acids long. In germline, CDR1 is MGHDK, CDR2 SYGVNS. In DNA, the CDR3 is TGTGCCAGCAATAGCGACAGGGGGACCACTGAAAAACTGTTTTTT. It specifies CASNSDRGTTEKLFF.

This clone was detected only a few times. V usage is TRBV2 and J usage is TRBJ2-6; 7 bases map to TRBD1. This CDR3 has 15 residues. Germline assignment: CDR1 SNHLY and CDR2 FYNNEI. The trim removed 10 bases at V and 2 bases at J, leaving 8 bases unmatched. The chain's CDR3 is CATVDDRAGANVLTF. The DNA of the CDR3 is TGTGCCACCGTAGACGACAGGGCTGGGGCCAACGTCCTGACTTTC.

The CDR3 sequence is CASSTYRGYEQYF. In DNA, the CDR3 is TGTGCCAGCAGTACGTACAGGGGATACGAGCAGTACTTC. The chain is built from TRBV6-2 or TRBV6-3 and TRBJ2-7; 7 bases map to TRBD1. After removal of 5 bases from V and 4 bases from J, the junction contained 5 bases not matched to a gene. The CDR3 contains 13 residues. In germline, CDR1 is MNHEY, CDR2 SVGEGT.

The V and J genes are TRBV20-1 and TRBJ2-1; D is undetermined. Germline V gene sequence: CDR1 DFQATT, CDR2 SNEGSKA (reference sequence). CDR3 size: 10 residues. Between the trimmed V and J ends, which lost 5 bases and 10 bases, there was a span of 9 bases. The CDR3 region has the DNA TGCAGTGCTTTATTACTGGAGCAGTTCTTC. It specifies CSALLLEQFF.

This chain uses TRBV3-1 (or the pseudogene TRBV3-2) with TRBJ1-2, with 10 bases identical to TRBD1. CDR3 size: 15 residues. The ends lost 1 base at V and 7 bases at J; junction bases unmatched: 6. Germline assignment: CDR1 LGHDT and CDR2 YNNKEL (reference sequence). This chain's CDR3 is CASSQGQGASAGYTF. DNA for the CDR3: TGTGCCAGCAGCCAAGGACAGGGGGCGAGTGCTGGCTACACCTTC.

This sequence joins TRBV18 and TRBJ2-5, with 7 bases fitting TRBD1. Germline CDR1 reads KGHSH; CDR2 reads LQKENI. The CDR3 is made up of 14 amino acids. The trim removed 0 bases at V and 2 bases at J, leaving 0 bases unmatched. The CDR3 loop reads CASSPPGQQETQYF. The DNA for the CDR3 is TGTGCCAGCTCACCACCGGGACAGCAAGAGACCCAGTACTTC.

The rearrangement joins TRBV5-1 to TRBJ2-7; TRBD1 matches at 10 bases. V was clipped by 3 bases and J by 7 bases; unmatched bases: 7. Germline lookup yields CDR1 SGHRS and CDR2 YFSETQ. The CDR3 spans 14 residues. This CDR3 reads CASSSFGTGDEQYF. CDR3 DNA: TGCGCCAGCAGCTCGTTCGGGACAGGGGATGAGCAGTACTTC. Full variable domain (missing parts from reference TRBV5-1 and TRBJ2-7): KAGVTQTPRYLIKTRGQQVTLSCSPISGHRSVSWYQQTPGQGLQFLFEYFSETQRNKGNFPGRFSGRQFSNSRSEMNVSTLELGDSALYLCASSSFGTGDEQYFGPGTRLTVT.

The CDR3 protein is CASSYSNGPYEQYF. The CDR3 bases are TGTGCCAGCAGTTACTCGAACGGTCCCTACGAGCAGTACTTC. The chain uses TRBV6-6 and TRBJ2-7; D not certain. V was shortened by 0 bases and J by 2 bases, with 8 bases between the two germline ends. Per the germline V gene, CDR1 is MNHNY and CDR2 is SVGAGI (reference sequence). The length of the CDR3 is 14 residues.

The rearrangement joins TRBV25-1 to TRBJ1-5, with 10 bases aligning to TRBD1. The CDR3 has 17 residues. Trimming at V came to 0 bases and at J to 4 bases, leaving 6 bases not matched to a gene. CDR1 and CDR2 (germline): MGHDK, SYGVNS. The CDR3 DNA follows: TGTGCCAGCAGTGAATATATCCCGGGACAGGGGAATCAGCCCCAGCATTTT. The encoded protein is CASSEYIPGQGNQPQHF.

The CDR3 is CASSDRFDEQYF. The CDR3 DNA reads as TGTGCCAGCAGTGACAGGTTCGACGAGCAGTACTTC. This chain joins TRBV6-2 or TRBV6-3 and TRBJ2-7; the D gene is possibly TRBD1 (6 bases). With 5 bases removed from V and 5 bases from J, the gap between germline ends came to 10 bases. The CDR3 extends over 12 amino acids. Germline V gene lookup returns CDR1 MNHEY and CDR2 SVGEGT.

The sample holds one count of this clone. The rearrangement links TRBV28 to TRBJ2-5, with a possible D match to TRBD2 (5 bases). The germline CDR1 and CDR2 sequences are MDHEN and SYDVKM. The CDR3 is 17 amino acids. V gave up 6 bases and J gave up 2 bases, with 22 bases separating them. In DNA, the CDR3 is TGTGCCAGCAGAAGCGATTTTGGGGAGCATATTCAAGAGACCCAGTACTTC. Amino acids: CASRSDFGEHIQETQYF.

The V call is TRBV19, the J call TRBJ2-7, with 8 bases that match TRBD1. With V trimmed by 6 bases and J by 6 bases, 13 bases remained unmatched. This CDR3 region has 15 residues. CDR1 LNHDA and CDR2 SQIVND come from the germline V gene (reference sequence). As DNA, the CDR3 is TGTGCCAGTAGGTCGGGACAGGTGTTGTACGGCGAGCAGTACTTC. This codes for CASRSGQVLYGEQYF. Supplemented by reference TRBV19 and TRBJ2-7, the full variable domain reads DGGITQSPKYLFRKEGQNVTLSCEQNLNHDAMYWYRQDPGQGLRLIYYSQIVNDFQKGDIAEGYSVSREKKESFPLTVTSAQKNPTAFYLCASRSGQVLYGEQYFGPGTRLTVT.

The V gene is TRBV18, the J gene TRBJ2-2; 7 nucleotides align to TRBD1. V dropped 5 bases and J dropped 5; count of bases not matched to a gene: 11. CDR1 and CDR2 (germline): KGHSH, LQKENI. CDR3 length: 16 residues. This CDR3 reads CASSTRDRIVTGELFF. In nucleotides, the CDR3 is TGTGCCAGCTCAACTCGGGACAGAATAGTAACCGGGGAGCTGTTTTTT.

This clone came up a few times. The V and J genes are TRBV27 and TRBJ1-5; 9 nucleotides match TRBD1. Germline CDR1 is MNHEY and CDR2 is SMNVEV (reference sequence). This CDR3 is 13 amino acids long. V trimming: 5 bases; J trimming: 7 bases; junction bases outside the gene matches: 3. The CDR3 nucleotides read TGTGCCAGCAGTCCGGACAGGGGACAGCCCCAGCATTTT. It is translated as CASSPDRGQPQHF.

The chain has TRBV28 and TRBJ1-3, with D perhaps TRBD1 (6 bases). Trimming removed 6 bases from V and 4 bases from J, with 13 bases in between. Germline CDR1 MDHEN, CDR2 SYDVKM. The CDR3 length is 14 residues. The CDR3 DNA sequence: TGTGCCAGCAGCAGGGGAGAAAGGGGAAACACCATATATTTT. Amino acid sequence: CASSRGERGNTIYF.

This chain connects TRBV7-2 to TRBJ2-3; no clear D. CDR1 SGHTA and CDR2 FQGNSA come from the germline V gene. V gave up 5 bases and J gave up 0 bases, with 9 bases separating them. The CDR3 is 14 residues long. Here the CDR3 reads CASSLSPSTDTQYF. DNA for the CDR3: TGTGCCAGCAGCCTCTCCCCTAGCACAGATACGCAGTATTTT.